The rows below give T cell receptor beta chains drawn from one sample of a study of cytomegalovirus exposure and HLA in healthy donors. Profiled with immunoSEQ multiplex PCR; TCRdb holds only in-frame clones, not every one. The sample lists about 200,000 clones, around 80% occurring once. Sequenced material: PBMCs. These receptors originate from a man aged 40-50 years in good health and CMV-seronegative. The CDR3 runs from the conserved cysteine through the conserved F or W. The D gene is left open where the match is weak. A row's size may be missing; if present it is once, few, many or a size class.

TRBV7-9	.	TRBJ2-5	TRBD2	TGTGCCAGCAGCCTGCTTACCCTGGCTAGCGGGGGGGTAGAGACCCAGTACTTC	CASSLLTLASGGVETQYF
TRBV14	.	TRBJ2-1	.	TGTGCCAGCAGCCAAGTATTTGGACTGGGCTACAATGAGCAGTTCTTC	CASSQVFGLGYNEQFF
TRBV11-2	.	TRBJ1-1	.	TGTGCCAGCACCCTAGGGGCCGTTATGAACACTGAAGCTTTCTTT	CASTLGAVMNTEAFF
TRBV5-1	.	TRBJ1-1	TRBD1	TGCGCCAGCAGCTCCGGGACAGGGCCGAACACTGAAGCTTTCTTT	CASSSGTGPNTEAFF
TRBV18	.	TRBJ1-2	TRBD1	TGTGCCAGCTCACCAGGACAGGGGAGCTATGGCTACACCTTC	CASSPGQGSYGYTF
TRBV9	.	TRBJ2-7	TRBD2	TGTGCCAGCAGCGGTAGCGGGGGGCGCTACGAGCAGTACTTC	CASSGSGGRYEQYF
TRBV7-2	.	TRBJ2-3	TRBD2	TGTGCCAGCAGCCAAGGACTAGCGGGGGGCCCAGATACGCAGTATTTT	CASSQGLAGGPDTQYF
TRBV9	.	TRBJ2-3	.	TGTGCCAGCAGCGTAGGCCAGAAGAACACAGATACGCAGTATTTT	CASSVGQKNTDTQYF
TRBV7-8	.	TRBJ1-2	.	TGTGCCAGCAGTTCAGGGGTCAGAGTGAACTATGGCTACACCTTC	CASSSGVRVNYGYTF
TRBV4-1	.	TRBJ1-2	.	TGCGCCAGCAGCCAAGGCCGGACAAGATCCAACTATGGCTACACCTTC	CASSQGRTRSNYGYTF
TRBV9	.	TRBJ2-3	.	TGTGCCAGCAGCGTAATGGGCGACACCACCACAGATACGCAGTATTTT	CASSVMGDTTTDTQYF
TRBV30	.	TRBJ2-7	TRBD2	TGTGCCTGGACCCCGGGACTAGCGGCCTACGAGCAGTACTTC	CAWTPGLAAYEQYF
TRBV6-6	.	TRBJ1-1	.	TGTGCCAGCAGACTAAACACTGAAGCTTTCTTT	CASRLNTEAFF
TRBV15	.	TRBJ2-5	.	TGTGCCACCAGCAGGACGGACAGAGAAGAGACCCAGTACTTC	CATSRTDREETQYF
TRBV7-8	.	TRBJ2-7	TRBD1	TGTGCCAGCAGCTCGTCGGGACAGTTCAACTACGAGCAGTACTTC	CASSSSGQFNYEQYF
TRBV5-4	few	TRBJ1-2	TRBD1	TGTGCCAGCAGCCTAGGACAGGGAATCACTAACTATGGCTACACCTTC	CASSLGQGITNYGYTF
TRBV5-1	.	TRBJ2-6	TRBD1	TGCGCCAGCAGCAGCAGGACAGGGAGCTCTGGGGCCAACGTCCTGACTTTC	CASSSRTGSSGANVLTF
TRBV19	.	TRBJ2-6	.	TGTGCCAGTAGCCCGGGGCAGGGACTCTCTGGGGCCAACGTCCTGACTTTC	CASSPGQGLSGANVLTF
TRBV4-1	.	TRBJ1-6	TRBD1	TGCGCCAGCAGCCTCAATGGAGGGACAGGGGGCTCCTATAATTCACCCCTCCACTTT	CASSLNGGTGGSYNSPLHF
TRBV7-3	.	TRBJ1-2	.	TGTGCCAGCAGCTTAAGGGGGGGAGGGTCCGGCGATGGCTACACCTTC	CASSLRGGGSGDGYTF
TRBV25-1	.	TRBJ1-4	.	TGTGCCAGCGCCAGGACTGGCGAAAAACTGTTTTTT	CASARTGEKLFF
TRBV6-5	.	TRBJ1-2	TRBD1	TGTGCCAGCAGTTACTCAGGGACAGCCGGCAACTATGGCTACACCTTC	CASSYSGTAGNYGYTF